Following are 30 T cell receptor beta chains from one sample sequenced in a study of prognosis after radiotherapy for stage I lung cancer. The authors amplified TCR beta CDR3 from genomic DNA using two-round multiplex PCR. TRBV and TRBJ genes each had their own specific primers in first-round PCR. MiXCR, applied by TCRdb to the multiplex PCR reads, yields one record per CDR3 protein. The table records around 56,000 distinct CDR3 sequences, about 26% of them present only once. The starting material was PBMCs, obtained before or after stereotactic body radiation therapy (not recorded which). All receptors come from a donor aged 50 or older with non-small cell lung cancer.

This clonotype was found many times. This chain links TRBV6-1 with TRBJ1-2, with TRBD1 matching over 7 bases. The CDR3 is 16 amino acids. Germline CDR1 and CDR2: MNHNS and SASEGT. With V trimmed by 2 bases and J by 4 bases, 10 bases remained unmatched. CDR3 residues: CASSESVLRDSYGYTF. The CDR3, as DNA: TGTGCCAGCAGTGAATCAGTTCTCCGGGACAGCTATGGCTACACCTTC.

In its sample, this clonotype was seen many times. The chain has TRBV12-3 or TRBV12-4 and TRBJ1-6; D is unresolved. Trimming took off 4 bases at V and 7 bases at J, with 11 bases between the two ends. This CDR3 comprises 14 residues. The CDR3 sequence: CASSSNTQNSPLHF. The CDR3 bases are TGTGCCAGCAGTTCCAATACACAAAATTCACCCCTCCACTTT.

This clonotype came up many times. DNA for the CDR3: TGTGCCAGCAGTGAATCCGGTTCCGAAAAACTGTTTTTT. Translated, it gives CASSESGSEKLFF. The rearrangement uses TRBV6-1 and TRBJ1-4, with no clear D. The CDR3 runs 13 residues. Germline V CDR1 and CDR2: MNHNS, SASEGT. V was cut by 2 bases and J by 8 bases, with 9 bases left in between.

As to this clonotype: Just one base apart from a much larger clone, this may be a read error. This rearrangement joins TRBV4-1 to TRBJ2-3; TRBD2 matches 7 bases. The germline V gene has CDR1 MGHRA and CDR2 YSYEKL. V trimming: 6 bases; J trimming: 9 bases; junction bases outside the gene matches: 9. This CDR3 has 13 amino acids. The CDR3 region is CASRPLAGETQYF. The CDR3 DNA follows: TGCGCCAGCAGGCCTCTCGCGGGGGAGACGCAGTATTTT.

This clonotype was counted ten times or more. This CDR3 reads CASNTTGAKRAFF. In nucleotides, the CDR3 is TGTGCCAGCAACACGACAGGGGCGAAAAGGGCTTTCTTT. The genes are TRBV5-5 and TRBJ1-1, with 8 bases fitting TRBD1. Germline V gives CDR1 SGHKS, CDR2 YYEKEE (reference sequence). CDR3 size: 13 residues. V was pared by 6 bases and J by 11 bases, with 12 bases of the junction left unmatched.

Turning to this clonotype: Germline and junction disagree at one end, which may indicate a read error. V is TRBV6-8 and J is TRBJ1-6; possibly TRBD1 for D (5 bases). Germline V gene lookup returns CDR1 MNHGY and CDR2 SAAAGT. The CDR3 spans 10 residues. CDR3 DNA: TGCCAGCCTAAACCGGGACGGCCCCACTTT. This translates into CQPKPGRPHF.

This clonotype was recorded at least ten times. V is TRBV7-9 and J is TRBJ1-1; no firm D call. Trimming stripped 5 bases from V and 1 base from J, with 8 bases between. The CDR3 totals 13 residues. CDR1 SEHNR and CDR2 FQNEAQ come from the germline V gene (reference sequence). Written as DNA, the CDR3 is TGTGCCAGCAGCCAAACACAGAACACTGAAGCTTTCTTT. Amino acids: CASSQTQNTEAFF.

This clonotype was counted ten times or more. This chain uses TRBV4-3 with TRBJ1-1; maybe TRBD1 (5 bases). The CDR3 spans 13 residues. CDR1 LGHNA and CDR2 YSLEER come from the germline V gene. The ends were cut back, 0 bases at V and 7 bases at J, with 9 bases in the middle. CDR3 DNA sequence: TGCGCCAGCAGCCAAGAGGAGGGGCTTGAAGCTTTCTTT. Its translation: CASSQEEGLEAFF.

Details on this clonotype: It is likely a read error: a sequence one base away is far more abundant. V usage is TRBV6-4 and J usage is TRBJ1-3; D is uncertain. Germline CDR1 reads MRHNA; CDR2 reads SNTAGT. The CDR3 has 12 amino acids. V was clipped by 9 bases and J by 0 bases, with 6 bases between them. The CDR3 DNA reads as TGTGCCAGTCATTCCTCTGGAAACACCATATATTTT. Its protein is CASHSSGNTIYF.

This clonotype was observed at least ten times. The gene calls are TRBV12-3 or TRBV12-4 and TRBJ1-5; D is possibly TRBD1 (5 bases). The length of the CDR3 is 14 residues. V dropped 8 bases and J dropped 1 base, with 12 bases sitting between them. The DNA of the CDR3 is TGTGCCAGCGTATGGGGGGGAAGCAATCAGCCCCAGCATTTT. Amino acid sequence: CASVWGGSNQPQHF.

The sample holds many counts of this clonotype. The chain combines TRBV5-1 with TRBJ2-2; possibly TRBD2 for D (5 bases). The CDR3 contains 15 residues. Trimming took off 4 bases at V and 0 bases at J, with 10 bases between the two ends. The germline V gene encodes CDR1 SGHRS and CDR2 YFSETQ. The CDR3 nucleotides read TGCGCCAGCAGCACCGGGGATTCGAACACCGGGGAGCTGTTTTTT. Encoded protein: CASSTGDSNTGELFF.

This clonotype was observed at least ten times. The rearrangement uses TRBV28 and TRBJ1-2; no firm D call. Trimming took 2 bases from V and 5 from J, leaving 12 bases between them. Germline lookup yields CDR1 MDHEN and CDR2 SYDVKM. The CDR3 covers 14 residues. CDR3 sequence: CASSLGPLPYGYTF. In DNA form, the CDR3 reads TGTGCCAGCAGTTTAGGCCCCCTGCCTTATGGCTACACCTTC.

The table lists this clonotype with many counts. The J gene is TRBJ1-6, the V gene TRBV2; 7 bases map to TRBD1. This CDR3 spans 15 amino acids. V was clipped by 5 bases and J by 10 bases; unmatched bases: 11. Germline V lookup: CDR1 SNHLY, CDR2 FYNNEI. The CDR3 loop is CASSPRDSTLSPLHF. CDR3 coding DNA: TGTGCCAGCAGTCCCCGGGACAGTACTTTGTCACCCCTCCACTTT.

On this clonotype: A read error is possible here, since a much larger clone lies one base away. CDR3 bases: TGCGCCAGCAGAATTGGGCAACAGGCGCTGAACACTGAAGCTTCCTTT. This encodes CASRIGQQALNTEASF. The chain uses TRBV5-1 and TRBJ1-1; D is perhaps TRBD1 (5 bases). The CDR3 loop spans 16 amino acids. Germline V CDR1 and CDR2: SGHRS, YFSETQ.

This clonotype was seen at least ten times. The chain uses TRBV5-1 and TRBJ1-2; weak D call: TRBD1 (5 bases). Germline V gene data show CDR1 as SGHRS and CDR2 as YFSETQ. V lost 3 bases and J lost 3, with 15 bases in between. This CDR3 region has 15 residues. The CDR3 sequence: CASSSGGGGDYGYTF. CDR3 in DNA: TGCGCCAGCAGCTCCGGCGGGGGAGGGGACTATGGCTACACCTTC. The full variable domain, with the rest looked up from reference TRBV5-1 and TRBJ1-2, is KAGVTQTPRYLIKTRGQQVTLSCSPISGHRSVSWYQQTPGQGLQFLFEYFSETQRNKGNFPGRFSGRQFSNSRSEMNVSTLELGDSALYLCASSSGGGGDYGYTFGSGTRLTVV.

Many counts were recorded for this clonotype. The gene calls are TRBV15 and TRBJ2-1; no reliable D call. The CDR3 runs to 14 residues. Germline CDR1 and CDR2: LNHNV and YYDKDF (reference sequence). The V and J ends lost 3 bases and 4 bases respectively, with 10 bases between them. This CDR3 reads CATSRPGPYNEQFF. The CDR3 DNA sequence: TGTGCCACCAGCAGGCCCGGCCCATACAATGAGCAGTTCTTC.

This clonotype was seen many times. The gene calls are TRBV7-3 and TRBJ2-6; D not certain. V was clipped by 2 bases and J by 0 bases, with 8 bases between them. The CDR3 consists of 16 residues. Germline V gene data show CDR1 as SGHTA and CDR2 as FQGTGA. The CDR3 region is CASSLDTLSGANVLTF. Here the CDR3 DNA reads TGTGCCAGCAGCTTAGACACACTCTCTGGGGCCAACGTCCTGACTTTC.

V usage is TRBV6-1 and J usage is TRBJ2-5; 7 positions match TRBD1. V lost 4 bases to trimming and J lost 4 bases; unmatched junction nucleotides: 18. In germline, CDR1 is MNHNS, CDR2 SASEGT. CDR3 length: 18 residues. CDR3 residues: CASSGKDRSISRGETQYF. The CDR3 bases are TGTGCCAGCAGTGGAAAGGACAGGTCGATTAGTAGAGGAGAGACCCAGTACTTC.

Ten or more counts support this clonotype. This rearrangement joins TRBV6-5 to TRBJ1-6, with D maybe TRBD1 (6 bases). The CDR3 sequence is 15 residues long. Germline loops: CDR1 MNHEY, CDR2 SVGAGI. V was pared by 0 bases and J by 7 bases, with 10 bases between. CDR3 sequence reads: CASSYSQGKNSPLHF. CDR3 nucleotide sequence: TGTGCCAGCAGTTACTCTCAGGGGAAAAATTCACCCCTCCACTTT.

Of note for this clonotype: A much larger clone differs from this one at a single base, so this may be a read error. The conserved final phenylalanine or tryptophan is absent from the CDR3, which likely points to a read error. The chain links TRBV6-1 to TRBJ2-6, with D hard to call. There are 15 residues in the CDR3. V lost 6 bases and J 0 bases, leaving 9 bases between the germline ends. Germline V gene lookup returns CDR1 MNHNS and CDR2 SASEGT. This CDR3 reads CASSHQNSGANVLTS. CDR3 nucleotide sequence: TGTGCCAGCAGCCATCAGAACTCTGGGGCCAACGTCCTGACTTCC.

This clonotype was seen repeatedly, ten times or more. As DNA, the CDR3 is TGTGCCAGCAGTTTCACCGACAGGGGGCCGAACACTGAAGCTTTCTTT. The encoded protein is CASSFTDRGPNTEAFF. The J gene is TRBJ1-1, the V gene TRBV6-5; 10 bases are a match to TRBD1. Per germline, CDR1 MNHEY and CDR2 SVGAGI. The CDR3 runs 16 residues. The trim removed 4 bases at V and 1 base at J, leaving 6 bases unmatched.

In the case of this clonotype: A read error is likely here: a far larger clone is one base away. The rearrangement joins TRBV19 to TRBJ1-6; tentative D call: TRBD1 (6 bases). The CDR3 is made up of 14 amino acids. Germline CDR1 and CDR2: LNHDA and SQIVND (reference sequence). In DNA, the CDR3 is TGTGCCAGTAGTATGACGGGGGCGCGTACTGAAGATTTCTTT. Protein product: CASSMTGARTEDFF.

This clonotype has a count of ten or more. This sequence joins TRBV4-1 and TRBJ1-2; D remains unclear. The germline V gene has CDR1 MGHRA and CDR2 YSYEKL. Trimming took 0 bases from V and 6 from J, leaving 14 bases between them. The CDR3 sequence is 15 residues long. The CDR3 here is CASSQDLRVRNGYTF. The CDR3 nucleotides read TGCGCCAGCAGCCAAGATCTAAGGGTCCGGAATGGCTACACCTTC.

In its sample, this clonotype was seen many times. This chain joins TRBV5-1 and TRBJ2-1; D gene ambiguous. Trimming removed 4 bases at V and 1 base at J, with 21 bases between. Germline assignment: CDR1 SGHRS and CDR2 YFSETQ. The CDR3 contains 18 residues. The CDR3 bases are TGCGCCAGCAGCGCGAGCCCTACTGGCGTCGGGTCCTACAATGAGCAGTTCTTC. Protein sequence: CASSASPTGVGSYNEQFF.

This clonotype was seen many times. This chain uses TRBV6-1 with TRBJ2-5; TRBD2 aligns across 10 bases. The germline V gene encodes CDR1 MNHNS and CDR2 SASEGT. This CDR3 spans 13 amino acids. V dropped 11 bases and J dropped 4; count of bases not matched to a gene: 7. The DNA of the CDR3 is TGTGCCTCCAGCGGGGGGGCGAGAGAGACCCAGTACTTC. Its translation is CASSGGARETQYF.

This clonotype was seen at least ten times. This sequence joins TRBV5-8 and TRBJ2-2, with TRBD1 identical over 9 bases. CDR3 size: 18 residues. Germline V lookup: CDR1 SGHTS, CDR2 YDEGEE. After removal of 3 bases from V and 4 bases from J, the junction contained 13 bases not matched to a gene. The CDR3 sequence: CASSSGTGSLHLTGELFF. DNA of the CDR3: TGTGCCAGCAGCTCCGGGACAGGGTCTCTCCACCTCACCGGGGAGCTGTTTTTT.

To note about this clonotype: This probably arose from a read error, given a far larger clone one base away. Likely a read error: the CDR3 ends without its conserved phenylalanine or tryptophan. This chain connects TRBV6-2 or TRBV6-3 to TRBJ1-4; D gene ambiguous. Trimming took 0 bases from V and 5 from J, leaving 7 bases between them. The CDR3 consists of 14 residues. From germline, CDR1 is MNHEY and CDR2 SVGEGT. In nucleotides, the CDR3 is TGTGCCAGCAGTTACTCAGAACGGAATGAAAAACTGTTTTAT. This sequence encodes CASSYSERNEKLFY.

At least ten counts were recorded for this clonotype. The CDR3 DNA is TGTGCCAGCAAGGGATCTGTCATGGAAAAACTGTTTTTT. It is translated as CASKGSVMEKLFF. The chain links TRBV6-1 to TRBJ1-4, with D uncertain. This CDR3 is 13 amino acids long. V was pared by 7 bases and J by 8 bases, with 14 bases between. From germline, CDR1 is MNHNS and CDR2 SASEGT.

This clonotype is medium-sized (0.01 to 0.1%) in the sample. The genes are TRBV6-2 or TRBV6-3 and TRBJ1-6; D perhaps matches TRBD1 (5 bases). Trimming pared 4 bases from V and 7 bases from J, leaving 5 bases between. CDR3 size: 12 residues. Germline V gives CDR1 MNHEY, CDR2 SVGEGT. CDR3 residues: CASSWTNSPLHF. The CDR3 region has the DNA TGTGCCAGCAGTTGGACAAATTCACCCCTCCACTTT.

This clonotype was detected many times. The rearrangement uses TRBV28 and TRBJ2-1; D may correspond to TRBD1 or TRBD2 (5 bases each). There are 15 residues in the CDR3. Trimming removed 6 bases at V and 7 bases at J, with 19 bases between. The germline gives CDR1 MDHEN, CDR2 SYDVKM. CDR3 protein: CASSPRGLAPNEQFF. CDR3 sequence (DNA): TGTGCCAGCAGCCCGAGGGGTCTAGCCCCAAATGAGCAGTTCTTC.